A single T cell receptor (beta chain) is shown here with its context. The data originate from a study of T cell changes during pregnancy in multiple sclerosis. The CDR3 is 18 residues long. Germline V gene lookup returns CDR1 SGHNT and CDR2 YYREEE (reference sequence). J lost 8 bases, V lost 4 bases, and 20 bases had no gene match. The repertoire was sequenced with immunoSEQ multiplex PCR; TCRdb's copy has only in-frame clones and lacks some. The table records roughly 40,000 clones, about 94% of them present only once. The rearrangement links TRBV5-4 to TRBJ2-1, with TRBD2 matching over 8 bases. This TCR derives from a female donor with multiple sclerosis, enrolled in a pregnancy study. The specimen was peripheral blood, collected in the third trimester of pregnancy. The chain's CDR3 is CASSPGGTSGNVIDEQFF. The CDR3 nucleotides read TGTGCCAGCAGCCCCGGTGGTACTAGCGGCAACGTAATCGATGAGCAGTTCTTC.